This record concerns one TCR beta chain sequence. Antigen unknown. These data come from a study of cytomegalovirus exposure and HLA in healthy donors. Study results and caveats: Rarity held for most TCR sequences, but there were some public TCRs that occurred in many donors. Researchers reported in a later analysis that common viral pathogens appeared linked to several top clusters.

The CDR3 length is 19 residues. It was with 60 Vbeta and 13 Jbeta primers that the PCR ran. The assay was immunoSEQ multiplex PCR, and TCRdb's table has in-frame clones only and misses some. The sample has tens of thousands of clones, about three fifths seen once. The TCR was taken from a woman aged 25-40 years in good health and CMV-seropositive. This chain links TRBV12-2 with TRBJ2-1; TRBD1 reflects the table's D call only, with no check against the DNA. TRBV12-2 is a known pseudogene. Sequencing input: PBMCs. CDR3 in amino acids: CASRLTRHLQDKPYNEQFF. The CDR3 nucleotides read TGTGCAAGTCGCTTAACCCGACACCTACAGGACAAACCCTACAATGAGCAGTTCTTC.